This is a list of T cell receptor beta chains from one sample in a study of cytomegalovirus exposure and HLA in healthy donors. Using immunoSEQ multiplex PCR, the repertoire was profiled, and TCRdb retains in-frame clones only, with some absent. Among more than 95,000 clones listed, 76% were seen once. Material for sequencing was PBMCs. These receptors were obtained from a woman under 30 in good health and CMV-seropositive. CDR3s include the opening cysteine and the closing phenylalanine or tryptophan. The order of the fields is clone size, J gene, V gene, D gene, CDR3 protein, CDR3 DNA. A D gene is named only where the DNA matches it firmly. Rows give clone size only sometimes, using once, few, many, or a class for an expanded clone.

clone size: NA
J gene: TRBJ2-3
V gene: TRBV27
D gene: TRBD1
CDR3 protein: CASSLSGQGMQYF
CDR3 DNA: TGTGCCAGCAGTTTATCAGGACAGGGTATGCAGTATTTT

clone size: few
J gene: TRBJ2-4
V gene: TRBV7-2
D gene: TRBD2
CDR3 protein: CASSLAWRERNIQYF
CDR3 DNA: TGTGCCAGCAGCTTAGCGTGGCGGGAGCGGAACATTCAGTACTTC

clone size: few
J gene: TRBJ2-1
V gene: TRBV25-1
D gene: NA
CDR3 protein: CASSAQTREQFF
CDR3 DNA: TGTGCCAGCAGTGCCCAGACTAGGGAGCAGTTCTTC

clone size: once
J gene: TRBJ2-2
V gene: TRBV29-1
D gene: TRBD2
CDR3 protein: CSAKGLADNTGELFF
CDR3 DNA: TGCAGCGCCAAGGGACTAGCAGATAACACCGGGGAGCTGTTTTTT

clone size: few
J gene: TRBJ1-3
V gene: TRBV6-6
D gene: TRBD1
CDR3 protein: CASSYGSQGGGNTIYF
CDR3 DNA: TGTGCCAGCAGTTACGGTAGCCAGGGGGGCGGAAACACCATATATTTT

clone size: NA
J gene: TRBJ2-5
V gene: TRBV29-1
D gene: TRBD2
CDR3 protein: CSVQIEGGRQETQYF
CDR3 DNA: TGCAGCGTTCAAATAGAGGGAGGGCGCCAAGAGACCCAGTACTTC

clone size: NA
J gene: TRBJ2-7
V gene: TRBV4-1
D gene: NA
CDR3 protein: CASSTDSYEQYF
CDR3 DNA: TGCGCCAGCTCAACAGATTCCTACGAGCAGTACTTC

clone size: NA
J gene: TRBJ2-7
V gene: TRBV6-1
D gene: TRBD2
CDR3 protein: CASRSGPSGAYEQYF
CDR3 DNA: TGTGCCAGCAGATCCGGACCTAGCGGGGCCTACGAGCAGTACTTC

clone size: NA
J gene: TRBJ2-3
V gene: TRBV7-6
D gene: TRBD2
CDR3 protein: CASSLALAGDPDTQYF
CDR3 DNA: TGTGCCAGCAGCTTAGCACTAGCGGGAGACCCAGATACGCAGTATTTT

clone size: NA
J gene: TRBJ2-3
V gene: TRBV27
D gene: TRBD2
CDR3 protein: CASKVGSGTYAQYF
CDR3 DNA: TGTGCCAGCAAGGTGGGAAGCGGGACCTATGCGCAGTATTTT

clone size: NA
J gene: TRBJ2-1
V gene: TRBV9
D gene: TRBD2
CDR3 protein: CASSVRGGGEPYNEQFF
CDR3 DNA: TGTGCCAGCAGCGTCCGGGGCGGGGGGGAACCTTACAATGAGCAGTTCTTC

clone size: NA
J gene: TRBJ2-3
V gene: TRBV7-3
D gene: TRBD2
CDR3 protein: CASSLGAGGSPTDTQYF
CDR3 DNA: TGTGCCAGCAGCTTAGGAGCGGGCGGGAGCCCCACAGATACGCAGTATTTT

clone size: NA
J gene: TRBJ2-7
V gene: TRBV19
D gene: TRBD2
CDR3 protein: CASGGLALYEQYF
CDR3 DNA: TGTGCCAGTGGGGGACTAGCGCTTTACGAGCAGTACTTC

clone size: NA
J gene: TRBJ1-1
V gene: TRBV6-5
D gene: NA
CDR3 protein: CASSYLGADTEAFF
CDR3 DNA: TGTGCCAGCAGTTACCTGGGGGCGGACACTGAAGCTTTCTTT